Following are 28 T cell receptor beta chains from one sample sequenced in a study of OX40 agonist ivuxolimab in advanced cancers. Method: immunoSEQ multiplex PCR; TCRdb's copy keeps in-frame clones and lacks some. Seen here are fewer than 100,000 clones, about 89% observed once, and the top ten hold more than 8%. Here the sequenced sample was CD4+ or CD8+ T cells sorted from blood, taken in a trial of the OX40 agonist ivuxolimab. Receptors were obtained from an adult with an advanced solid tumor such as melanoma, head and neck, liver or kidney cancer.

In its sample, this clone was seen a few times. J is TRBJ1-2 and V is TRBV29-1; 7 bases fit TRBD1. Germline V gene lookup returns CDR1 SQVTM and CDR2 ANQGSEA. This CDR3 comprises 12 residues. V lost 5 bases to trimming and J lost 3 bases; unmatched junction nucleotides: 3. Here the CDR3 DNA reads TGCAGCGTTTCCGGGACAGACTATGGCTACACCTTC. Its translation is CSVSGTDYGYTF.

V and J are TRBV18 and TRBJ2-1; D might be TRBD1 (5 bases). CDR1 is KGHSH, CDR2 LQKENI, per germline. The CDR3 totals 11 residues. Trimming removed 2 bases from V and 12 bases from J, with 8 bases in between. CDR3: CASSPDRWQFF. In DNA form, the CDR3 reads TGTGCCAGCTCACCAGACAGATGGCAGTTCTTC.

V gene TRBV2 combines with J gene TRBJ2-6; D is perhaps TRBD1 (6 bases). CDR1 is SNHLY and CDR2 is FYNNEI in the germline V gene. This CDR3 is 15 amino acids long. Trimming cost V 6 bases and J 0 bases, with 9 bases left between them. CDR3 sequence (DNA): TGTGCCAGCAGGGACAGTTCCTCTGGGGCCAACGTCCTGACTTTC. Its protein is CASRDSSSGANVLTF.

This chain connects TRBV5-1 to TRBJ2-7; 9 positions agree with TRBD1. J was trimmed by 1 base and V by 4 bases; bases with no gene match: 6. Germline loops: CDR1 SGHRS, CDR2 YFSETQ. This CDR3 region has 15 residues. The CDR3 DNA reads as TGCGCCAGCAGCACAGGGACAGGGAATTCCTACGAGCAGTACTTC. Translating it yields CASSTGTGNSYEQYF.

The genes are TRBV7-9 and TRBJ2-3; possibly TRBD2 for D (5 bases). Germline V gene sequence: CDR1 SEHNR, CDR2 FQNEAQ (reference sequence). CDR3 size: 12 residues. The ends were cut back, 5 bases at V and 5 bases at J, with 8 bases in the middle. The CDR3 DNA follows: TGTGCCAGCAGCAACGGAGGAGATACGCAGTATTTT. This codes for CASSNGGDTQYF.

This chain joins TRBV21-1 and TRBJ2-7; the table's D call TRBD1 went unverified against the DNA. TRBV21-1 is a known pseudogene. The CDR3 spans 17 residues. The CDR3 sequence is CASSKDDQGQCSYEQYF. CDR3 coding DNA: TGTGCCAGCAGCAAAGATGACCAGGGACAGTGCTCCTACGAGCAGTACTTC.

The chain is built from TRBV2 and TRBJ2-5; D unresolved. From germline, CDR1 is SNHLY and CDR2 FYNNEI. CDR3 length: 12 amino acids. V was clipped by 5 bases and J by 5 bases, with 9 bases between them. The CDR3 DNA reads TGTGCCAGCAGTCCCCAAGCGGAGACCCAGTACTTC. It yields the protein CASSPQAETQYF. Full variable domain (remainder filled in from reference TRBV2 and TRBJ2-5): EPEVTQTPSHQVTQMGQEVILRCVPISNHLYFYWYRQILGQKVEFLVSFYNNEISEKSEIFDDQFSVERPDGSNFTLKIRSTKLEDSAMYFCASSPQAETQYFGPGTRLLVL.

This CDR3 reads CASSILTGDKNIQYF. The DNA for the CDR3 is TGTGCCAGTAGTATTCTAACAGGGGACAAAAACATTCAGTACTTC. The chain is built from TRBV19 and TRBJ2-4; 7 bases match TRBD1. CDR3 length: 15 residues. V gave up 3 bases and J gave up 3 bases; unmatched junction bases: 5. Germline V gene data show CDR1 as LNHDA and CDR2 as SQIVND (reference sequence). Full variable domain (rest looked up from reference TRBV19 and TRBJ2-4): DGGITQSPKYLFRKEGQNVTLSCEQNLNHDAMYWYRQDPGQGLRLIYYSQIVNDFQKGDIAEGYSVSREKKESFPLTVTSAQKNPTAFYLCASSILTGDKNIQYFGAGTRLSVL.

This clone was picked up a small number of times. The J gene is TRBJ1-2, the V gene TRBV19; D ambiguous. V was cut by 7 bases and J by 5 bases, with 14 bases left in between. The germline V gene encodes CDR1 LNHDA and CDR2 SQIVND (reference sequence). This CDR3 is built from 13 residues. DNA of the CDR3: TGTGCCAGTAACAAGGGCGGGTATTATGGCTACACCTTC. It encodes CASNKGGYYGYTF.

The CDR3 DNA follows: TGTGCCAGCAGAGAGGTCGGACAGGGCTATGGCTACACCTTC. It codes for CASREVGQGYGYTF. The chain couples TRBV6-1 to TRBJ1-2; 8 bases map to TRBD1. There are 14 residues in the CDR3. The germline CDR1 and CDR2 sequences are MNHNS and SASEGT. Trimming removed 6 bases from V and 4 bases from J; junction bases left unmatched: 7.

CDR3 sequence reads: CASSLLGGDQPQHF. The CDR3 DNA follows: TGTGCCAGCAGCCTCCTGGGAGGGGACCAGCCCCAGCATTTT. This chain links TRBV5-6 with TRBJ1-5; a weak D match, TRBD1 (5 bases). Trimming took off 4 bases at V and 7 bases at J, with 15 bases between the two ends. Germline V lookup: CDR1 SGHDT, CDR2 YYEEEE. CDR3 length equals 14 residues.

The V and J genes are TRBV2 and TRBJ2-7; 9 bases fit TRBD2. This CDR3 has 14 residues. The germline CDR1 and CDR2 sequences are SNHLY and FYNNEI. J was trimmed by 4 bases and V by 7 bases; bases with no gene match: 8. The CDR3, as DNA: TGTGCCAGCACCCTAGATAGCGGGGGATACGAGCAGTACTTC. As protein: CASTLDSGGYEQYF.

CDR3 region: CASSHRVGTDTQYF. Here the CDR3 DNA reads TGTGCCAGCAGCCACAGGGTGGGAACAGATACGCAGTATTTT. The chain is built from TRBV6-5 and TRBJ2-3; tentatively, D is TRBD1 (6 bases). Germline V gene lookup returns CDR1 MNHEY and CDR2 SVGAGI. This CDR3 spans 14 amino acids. V dropped 6 bases and J dropped 3 bases, with 13 bases sitting between them.

The chain is built from TRBV18 and TRBJ1-4; D is uncertain. Trimming took 1 base from V and 10 from J, leaving 10 bases between them. CDR3 length: 13 amino acids. Germline V gene sequence: CDR1 KGHSH, CDR2 LQKENI. Here the CDR3 reads CASSPHNWGKLFF. CDR3 bases: TGTGCCAGCTCACCACATAACTGGGGAAAACTGTTTTTT.

V gene TRBV10-2 combines with J gene TRBJ2-7; D gene unclear. V lost 5 bases and J lost 3, with 11 bases in between. The CDR3 is made up of 13 amino acids. Germline lookup yields CDR1 WSHSY and CDR2 SAAADI. The CDR3: CASSTTGDYEQYF. The DNA of the CDR3 is TGCGCCAGCAGTACGACGGGCGACTACGAGCAGTACTTC.

J is TRBJ2-5 and V is TRBV13; no definite D call. The CDR3 spans 12 residues. The V end was cut by 7 bases, the J end by 2 bases, with 8 bases between. Germline V gene lookup returns CDR1 PRHDT and CDR2 FYEKMQ (reference sequence). CDR3 in amino acids: CASTMGQETQYF. The CDR3 DNA is TGTGCCAGCACTATGGGGCAAGAGACCCAGTACTTC.

The J gene is TRBJ2-1, the V gene TRBV5-1, with D perhaps TRBD2 (5 bases). The CDR3 is 14 residues long. The germline V gene has CDR1 SGHRS and CDR2 YFSETQ. V was pared by 0 bases and J by 8 bases, with 12 bases between. The CDR3 sequence: CASSLELVRDEQFF. CDR3 coding DNA: TGCGCCAGCAGCTTGGAACTAGTTCGTGATGAGCAGTTCTTC.

The rearrangement links TRBV6-1 to TRBJ1-5, with D hard to call. CDR1 and CDR2 (germline): MNHNS, SASEGT. This CDR3 contains 15 residues. V shed 7 bases and J shed 0 bases, with 13 bases lying between them. The CDR3 here is CASITMRGSNQPQHF. CDR3 coding DNA: TGTGCCAGCATCACCATGCGGGGTAGCAATCAGCCCCAGCATTTT.

The genes are TRBV2 and TRBJ2-7, with a weak D call TRBD2 (6 bases). Trimming took 6 bases from V and 3 from J, leaving 9 bases between them. Germline values: CDR1 SNHLY, CDR2 FYNNEI. The CDR3 spans 12 residues. The CDR3 loop reads CASRTGLYEQYF. For the CDR3, the DNA is TGTGCCAGCAGGACGGGACTCTACGAGCAGTACTTC.

The CDR3 sequence: CASSGLPAKNIQYF. In DNA form, the CDR3 reads TGTGCCAGCAGCGGCCTCCCGGCCAAAAACATTCAGTACTTC. This chain connects TRBV7-9 to TRBJ2-4; D ambiguous. The CDR3 runs 14 residues. From germline, CDR1 is SEHNR and CDR2 FQNEAQ (reference sequence). Trimming took 5 bases from V and 1 from J, leaving 9 bases between them. Filled out from reference TRBV7-9 and TRBJ2-4, the complete variable domain reads DTGVSQNPRHKITKRGQNVTFRCDPISEHNRLYWYRQTLGQGPEFLTYFQNEAQLEKSRLLSDRFSAERPKGSFSTLEIQRTEQGDSAMYLCASSGLPAKNIQYFGAGTRLSVL.

The rearrangement links TRBV2 to TRBJ2-3; the D is unclear. Trimming shortened V by 7 bases and J by 1 base, and 12 bases separated the two germline ends. CDR3 length: 14 amino acids. Germline CDR1 and CDR2: SNHLY and FYNNEI. The CDR3 here is CASKTVEGTDTQYF. The CDR3 DNA is TGTGCCAGCAAGACGGTCGAGGGCACAGATACGCAGTATTTT.

This chain joins TRBV28 and TRBJ2-2; D ambiguous. V lost 2 bases and J 4 bases, leaving 8 bases between the germline ends. Germline CDR1 is MDHEN and CDR2 is SYDVKM. The CDR3 is made up of 14 amino acids. CDR3 in DNA: TGTGCCAGCAGTTTACTAGTCGCCACCGGGGAGCTGTTTTTT. Translation: CASSLLVATGELFF.

The rearrangement uses TRBV19 and TRBJ2-2; D remains unclear. The length of the CDR3 is 15 residues. The germline V gene encodes CDR1 LNHDA and CDR2 SQIVND (reference sequence). Trimming stripped 4 bases from V and 2 bases from J, with 11 bases between. CDR3 loop: CASSTPVINTGELFF. The CDR3 DNA follows: TGTGCCAGTAGTACCCCCGTAATTAACACCGGGGAGCTGTTTTTT.

The chain links TRBV7-2 to TRBJ2-7; TRBD2 matches at 13 bases. In germline, CDR1 is SGHTA, CDR2 FQGNSA. The ends lost 4 bases at V and 0 bases at J; junction bases unmatched: 0. This CDR3 is built from 15 residues. CDR3 residues: CASSWTSGSSYEQYF. The CDR3 nucleotides read TGTGCCAGCAGCTGGACTAGCGGGAGCTCCTACGAGCAGTACTTC.

This chain joins TRBV29-1 and TRBJ2-3; the match to TRBD2 covers 7 bases. V was clipped by 6 bases and J by 3 bases; unmatched bases: 6. The CDR3 extends over 13 amino acids. Germline V gives CDR1 SQVTM, CDR2 ANQGSEA. In DNA, the CDR3 is TGCAGCGTCGTACCGGGGGGAACAGATACGCAGTATTTT. The encoded protein is CSVVPGGTDTQYF.

The rearrangement uses TRBV9 and TRBJ1-3; unclear D gene. This CDR3 spans 15 amino acids. Trimming took off 4 bases at V and 0 bases at J, with 11 bases between the two ends. Germline CDR1 SGDLS, CDR2 YYNGEE. CDR3 loop: CASSSRLGSGNTIYF. The CDR3 region has the DNA TGTGCCAGCAGCTCTCGATTGGGCTCTGGAAACACCATATATTTT. Together with reference TRBV9 and TRBJ1-3, the CDR3 gives the full variable domain: DSGVTQTPKHLITATGQRVTLRCSPRSGDLSVYWYQQSLDQGLQFLIQYYNGEERAKGNILERFSAQQFPDLHSELNLSSLELGDSALYFCASSSRLGSGNTIYFGEGSWLTVV.

The CDR3 here is CASSLYRATGDATQYF. The DNA for the CDR3 is TGCGCCAGCAGCTTGTACAGGGCGACGGGGGACGCGACCCAGTACTTC. The chain couples TRBV5-1 to TRBJ2-5; D tentatively reads TRBD1 or TRBD2 (6 bases each). The V end lost 1 base, the J end lost 7 bases, and 20 bases lay between the germline ends. CDR3 length: 16 amino acids. The germline gives CDR1 SGHRS, CDR2 YFSETQ.

The sample holds one count of this clone. The CDR3 region is CASSSLAGTSNEQYF. Here the CDR3 DNA reads TGCGCCAGCAGCTCACTAGCGGGTACTTCGAACGAGCAGTACTTC. The chain has TRBV5-1 and TRBJ2-7; 9 bases are shared with TRBD2. V was clipped by 3 bases and J by 5 bases; unmatched bases: 9. The V gene's germline CDR1 is SGHRS and CDR2 YFSETQ. The CDR3 is made up of 15 amino acids.